The 17 T cell receptor beta chains reported below all come from one sample, sequenced in a study of Graves' ophthalmopathy and Graves' hyperthyroidism (dated by TCRdb to the late 2010s). Reads for this sample came from an Illumina HiSeq 2000. TCR beta CDR3 regions were amplified from RNA transcripts for repertoire sequencing. HTBI primers and the Qiagen OneStep RT-PCR kit were used in a first-round RT-PCR, which was followed by a second-round multiplex PCR, size selection and purification. The raw public data were reprocessed by TCRdb itself: fastp quality trimming at Q25, MiXCR clonotype calling, in-frame beta chains only. Entries that share a CDR3 protein sequence are merged under the most common genes and DNA. This sample lists more than 300,000 distinct CDR3 sequences; 17% were detected once. Roughly 2.3% of the sample rests with the top ten. The sequenced sample consisted of peripheral blood. The receptor set was obtained from an adult woman with stable Graves' hyperthyroidism.

This clonotype was counted at least ten times. This chain joins TRBV9 and TRBJ2-5; 8 bases agree with TRBD2. Germline assignment: CDR1 SGDLS and CDR2 YYNGEE. The CDR3 has 16 residues. V shed 4 bases and J 2 bases; nucleotides not matched to a gene: 10. CDR3 DNA sequence: TGTGCCAGCAGCCCCCAGCGGGAGCGACGGCAAGAGACCCAGTACTTC. It translates to CASSPQRERRQETQYF.

Turning to this clonotype: A much larger clone differs from this one at a single base, so this may be a read error. The chain links TRBV12-3 or TRBV12-4 to TRBJ2-7; D gene unclear. V dropped 3 bases and J dropped 2 bases, with 14 bases sitting between them. The CDR3 consists of 15 residues. CDR3 in DNA: TGTGCCAGCAGTTTTGTCGGGCAGAGCGCCTACGAGCAGTACGTC. Its translation: CASSFVGQSAYEQYV.

There are many counts of this clonotype. The rearrangement joins TRBV6-1 to TRBJ1-5; D gene uncertain. This CDR3 is 15 amino acids long. V dropped 6 bases and J dropped 6 bases, with 18 bases sitting between them. The germline V gene encodes CDR1 MNHNS and CDR2 SASEGT. The CDR3 sequence: CASSEWLGVPQPQHF. In DNA form, the CDR3 reads TGTGCCAGCAGCGAATGGTTGGGAGTCCCTCAGCCCCAGCATTTT.

V and J are TRBV12-3 or TRBV12-4 and TRBJ1-2; D remains unclear. This CDR3 is 12 amino acids long. Trimming stripped 5 bases from V and 8 bases from J, with 12 bases between. The CDR3 nucleotides read TGTGCCAGCAGTCGAGGGTCGACCGGCTACACCTTC. As protein: CASSRGSTGYTF.

This clonotype was picked up many times. This sequence joins TRBV2 and TRBJ2-7; no clear D. V was cut by 3 bases and J by 3 bases, with 9 bases left in between. Germline CDR1 SNHLY, CDR2 FYNNEI. The CDR3 extends over 13 amino acids. CDR3 nucleotide sequence: TGTGCCAGCAGTGACCATAAACTCTACGAGCAGTACTTC. Translating it yields CASSDHKLYEQYF.

This clonotype was found many times. The chain employs TRBV30 and TRBJ1-2; D gene unclear. Per the germline V gene, CDR1 is GTSNPN and CDR2 is SVGIG (reference sequence). This CDR3 is 11 amino acids long. The CDR3 sequence: CAATGTYGYTF. The CDR3 nucleotides are TGTGCTGCGACGGGTACTTATGGCTACACCTTC.

This clonotype was seen at least ten times. The chain uses TRBV29-1 and TRBJ2-5, with 8 bases lining up with TRBD1. Germline-derived CDR1 and CDR2 are SQVTM and ANQGSEA. V lost 4 bases and J lost 5; bases outside the gene matches: 3. The CDR3 spans 12 residues. The CDR3 DNA sequence: TGCAGCGTTGCCAGGGGGCATGAGACCCAGTACTTC. It yields the protein CSVARGHETQYF.

This clonotype was recorded at least ten times. The chain links TRBV27 to TRBJ1-5; possible D gene TRBD1, 5 bases. This CDR3 spans 17 amino acids. V was clipped by 4 bases and J by 0 bases, with 16 bases between them. Per germline, CDR1 MNHEY and CDR2 SMNVEV (reference sequence). CDR3 loop: CASSSSYSTGSNQPQHF. DNA of the CDR3: TGTGCCAGCAGTTCCTCATACAGTACAGGTAGCAATCAGCCCCAGCATTTT.

This clonotype appeared a few times. This rearrangement joins TRBV4-1 to TRBJ2-7; D is perhaps TRBD2 (6 bases). CDR1 MGHRA and CDR2 YSYEKL come from the germline V gene. This CDR3 comprises 16 residues. V was pared by 1 base and J by 4 bases, with 17 bases between. CDR3 in DNA: TGCGCCAGCAGCCAAGTTATGGGGACTCCTCAGTACGAGCAGTACTTC. It is translated as CASSQVMGTPQYEQYF.

This clonotype was found a few times. V gene TRBV10-2 combines with J gene TRBJ1-1; a weak D match, TRBD1 (6 bases). V lost 3 bases, J lost 0 bases, and 8 bases lay in between. The CDR3 runs 14 residues. Germline CDR1 WSHSY, CDR2 SAAADI. The CDR3: CASSDGGMNTEAFF. The CDR3 region has the DNA TGCGCCAGCAGTGACGGGGGCATGAACACTGAAGCTTTCTTT.

This clonotype has ten or more counts. The J gene is TRBJ1-1, the V gene TRBV12-3 or TRBV12-4; D uncertain. Trimming cost V 6 bases and J 3 bases, with 11 bases left between them. CDR3 length: 13 residues. CDR3 in amino acids: CASSHRRYTEAFF. For the CDR3, the DNA is TGTGCCAGCAGCCATCGACGGTACACTGAAGCTTTCTTT.

This clonotype was seen many times. The chain joins TRBV29-1 to TRBJ1-2; a weak D match, TRBD1 (6 bases). V lost 4 bases and J 6 bases, leaving 12 bases between the germline ends. The CDR3 is 12 residues long. CDR1 is SQVTM and CDR2 is ANQGSEA in the germline V gene. CDR3 residues: CSVVDRSHGYTF. For the CDR3, the DNA is TGCAGCGTTGTTGACAGGTCCCATGGCTACACCTTC.

The rearrangement links TRBV4-3 to TRBJ2-7; weak D call: TRBD2 (6 bases). From germline, CDR1 is LGHNA and CDR2 YSLEER. This CDR3 has 16 amino acids. Trimming took off 0 bases at V and 4 bases at J, with 16 bases between the two ends. CDR3 nucleotides: TGCGCCAGCAGCCAAGATGCCTTTTTCGGGGGATACGAGCAGTACTTC. Encoded protein: CASSQDAFFGGYEQYF.

This clonotype was seen at least ten times. V usage is TRBV20-1 and J usage is TRBJ2-2; possibly TRBD2 for D (6 bases). This CDR3 region has 16 residues. Trimming stripped 1 base from V and 3 bases from J, with 15 bases between. The germline gives CDR1 DFQATT, CDR2 SNEGSKA (reference sequence). Written as DNA, the CDR3 is TGCAGTGCTAGAGGGGGCGGCAGGGACTACACCGGGGAGCTGTTTTTT. Encoded protein: CSARGGGRDYTGELFF.

The CDR3 reads CASSIGQDSSYNSPLHF. Here the CDR3 DNA reads TGTGCCAGCAGTATCGGACAGGACAGCTCCTATAATTCACCCCTCCACTTT. V and J are TRBV27 and TRBJ1-6, with TRBD1 matching 7 bases. The CDR3 totals 17 residues. Germline V gene data show CDR1 as MNHEY and CDR2 as SMNVEV (reference sequence). After removal of 5 bases from V and 0 bases from J, the junction contained 7 bases not matched to a gene.

This clonotype was seen more than once but under ten times. For the CDR3, the DNA is TGTGCCAGTAGTACCTTCCCTCAGCCCCAGCATTTT. Encoded protein: CASSTFPQPQHF. The rearrangement uses TRBV19 and TRBJ1-5, with no clear D. The germline V and J ends were trimmed by 4 bases and 6 bases, with 7 bases remaining between them. The CDR3 covers 12 residues. In germline, CDR1 is LNHDA, CDR2 SQIVND (reference sequence).

This clonotype was counted once. The conserved phenylalanine or tryptophan normally closing the CDR3 is absent here, so this likely arose from a read error. The chain is built from TRBV7-2 and TRBJ2-7; 7 bases match TRBD2. From germline, CDR1 is SGHTA and CDR2 FQGNSA. The CDR3 consists of 13 residues. With V trimmed by 5 bases and J by 6 bases, 7 bases remained unmatched. The CDR3 protein is CASSRTGGSEQYY. CDR3 sequence (DNA): TGTGCCAGCAGCAGGACGGGGGGAAGCGAGCAGTACTAC.